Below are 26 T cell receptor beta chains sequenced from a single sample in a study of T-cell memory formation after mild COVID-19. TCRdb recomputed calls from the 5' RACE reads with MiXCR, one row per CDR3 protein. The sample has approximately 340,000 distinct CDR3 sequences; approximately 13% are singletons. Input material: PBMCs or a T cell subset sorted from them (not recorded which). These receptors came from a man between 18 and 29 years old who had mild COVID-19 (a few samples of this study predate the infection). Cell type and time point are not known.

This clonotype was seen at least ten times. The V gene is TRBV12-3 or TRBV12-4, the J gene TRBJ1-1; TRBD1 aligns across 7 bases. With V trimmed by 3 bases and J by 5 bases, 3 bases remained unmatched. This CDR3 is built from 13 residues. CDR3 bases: TGTGCCAGCAGTTTTCAGGGGGGAACTGAAGCTTTCTTT. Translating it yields CASSFQGGTEAFF.

CDR3 residues: CSVRDSSYNEQFF. The CDR3 nucleotides are TGCAGCGTTCGGGACTCCTCCTACAATGAGCAGTTCTTC. The gene calls are TRBV29-1 and TRBJ2-1; tentatively, D is TRBD2 (6 bases). The germline V gene encodes CDR1 SQVTM and CDR2 ANQGSEA. This CDR3 has 13 residues. The V end lost 5 bases, the J end lost 0 bases, and 8 bases lay between the germline ends.

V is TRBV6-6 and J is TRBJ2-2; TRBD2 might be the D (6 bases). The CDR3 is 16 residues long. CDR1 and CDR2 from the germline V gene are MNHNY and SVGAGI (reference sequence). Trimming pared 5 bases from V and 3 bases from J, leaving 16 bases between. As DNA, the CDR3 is TGTGCCAGCAGTAAAGGCCAGACTAGGTACACCGGGGAGCTGTTTTTT. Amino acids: CASSKGQTRYTGELFF.

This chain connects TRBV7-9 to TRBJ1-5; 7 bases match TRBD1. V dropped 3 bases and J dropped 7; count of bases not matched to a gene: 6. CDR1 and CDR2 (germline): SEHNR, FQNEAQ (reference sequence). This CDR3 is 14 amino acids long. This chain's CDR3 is CASSLTGSGQPQHF. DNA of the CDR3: TGTGCCAGCAGCTTGACAGGGTCGGGACAGCCCCAGCATTTT. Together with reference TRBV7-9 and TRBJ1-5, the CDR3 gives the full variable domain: DTGVSQNPRHKITKRGQNVTFRCDPISEHNRLYWYRQTLGQGPEFLTYFQNEAQLEKSRLLSDRFSAERPKGSFSTLEIQRTEQGDSAMYLCASSLTGSGQPQHFGDGTRLSIL.

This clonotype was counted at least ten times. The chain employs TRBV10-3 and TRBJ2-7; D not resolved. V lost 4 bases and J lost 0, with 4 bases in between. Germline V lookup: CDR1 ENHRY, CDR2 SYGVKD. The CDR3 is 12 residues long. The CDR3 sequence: CAISAGSYEQYF. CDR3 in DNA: TGTGCCATCAGTGCGGGCTCCTACGAGCAGTACTTC.

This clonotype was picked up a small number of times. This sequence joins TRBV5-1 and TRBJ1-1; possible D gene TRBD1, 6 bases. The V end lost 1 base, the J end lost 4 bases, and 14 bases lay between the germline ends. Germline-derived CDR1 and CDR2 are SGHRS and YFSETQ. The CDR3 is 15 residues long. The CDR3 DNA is TGCGCCAGCAGCTTGTTGGGGGGCGCCGGCACTGAAGCTTTCTTT. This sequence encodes CASSLLGGAGTEAFF.

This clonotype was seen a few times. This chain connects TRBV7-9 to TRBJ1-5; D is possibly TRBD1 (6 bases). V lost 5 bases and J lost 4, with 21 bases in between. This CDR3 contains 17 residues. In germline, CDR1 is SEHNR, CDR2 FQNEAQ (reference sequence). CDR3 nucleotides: TGTGCCAGCAGCGGGCCGGGACGCGTGGGGGCAAATCAGCCCCAGCATTTT. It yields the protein CASSGPGRVGANQPQHF.

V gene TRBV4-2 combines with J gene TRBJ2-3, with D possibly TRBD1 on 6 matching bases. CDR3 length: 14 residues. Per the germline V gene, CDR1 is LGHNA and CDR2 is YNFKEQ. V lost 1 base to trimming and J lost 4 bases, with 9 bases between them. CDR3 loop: CASSQGRTADTQYF. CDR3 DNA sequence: TGTGCCAGCAGCCAAGGGAGGACAGCAGATACGCAGTATTTT.

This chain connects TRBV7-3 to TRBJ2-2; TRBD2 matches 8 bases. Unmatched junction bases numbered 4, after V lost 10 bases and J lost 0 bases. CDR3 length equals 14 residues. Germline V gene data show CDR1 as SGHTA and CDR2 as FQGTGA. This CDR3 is CATSTSANTGELFF. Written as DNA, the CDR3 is TGTGCCACCTCGACTAGCGCGAACACCGGGGAGCTGTTTTTT.

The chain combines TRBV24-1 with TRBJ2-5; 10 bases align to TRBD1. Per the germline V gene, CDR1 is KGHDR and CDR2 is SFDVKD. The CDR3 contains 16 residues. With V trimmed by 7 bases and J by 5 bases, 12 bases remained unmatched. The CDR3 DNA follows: TGTGCCACCAGCCCGACGGGGACAGGGGTGCTCGAGACCCAGTACTTC. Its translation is CATSPTGTGVLETQYF.

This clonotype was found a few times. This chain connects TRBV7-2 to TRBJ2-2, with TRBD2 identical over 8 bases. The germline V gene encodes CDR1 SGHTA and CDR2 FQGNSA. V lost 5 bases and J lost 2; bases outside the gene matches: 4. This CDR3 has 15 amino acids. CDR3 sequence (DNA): TGTGCCAGCAGCATCGGACTAGCCAACACCGGGGAGCTGTTTTTT. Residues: CASSIGLANTGELFF.

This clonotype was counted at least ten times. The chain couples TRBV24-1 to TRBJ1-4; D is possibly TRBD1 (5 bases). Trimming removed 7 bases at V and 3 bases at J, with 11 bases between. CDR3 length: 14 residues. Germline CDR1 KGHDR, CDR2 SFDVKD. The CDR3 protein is CATSEAGPNEKLFF. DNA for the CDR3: TGTGCCACCAGCGAGGCGGGGCCTAATGAAAAACTGTTTTTT.

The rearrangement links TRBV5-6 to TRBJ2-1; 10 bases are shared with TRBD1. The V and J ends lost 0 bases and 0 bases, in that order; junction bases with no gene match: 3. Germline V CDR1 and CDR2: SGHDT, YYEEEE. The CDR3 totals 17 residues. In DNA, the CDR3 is TGTGCCAGCAGCTTGGGGACAGGGGGGAGCTCCTACAATGAGCAGTTCTTC. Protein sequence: CASSLGTGGSSYNEQFF.

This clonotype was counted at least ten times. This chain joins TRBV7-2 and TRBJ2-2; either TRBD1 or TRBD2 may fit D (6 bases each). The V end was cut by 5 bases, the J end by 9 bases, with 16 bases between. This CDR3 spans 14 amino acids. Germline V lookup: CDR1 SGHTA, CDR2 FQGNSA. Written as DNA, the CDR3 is TGTGCCAGCAGCGCAATCGGGGGCGAGTGGGAGCTGTTTTTT. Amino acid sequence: CASSAIGGEWELFF.

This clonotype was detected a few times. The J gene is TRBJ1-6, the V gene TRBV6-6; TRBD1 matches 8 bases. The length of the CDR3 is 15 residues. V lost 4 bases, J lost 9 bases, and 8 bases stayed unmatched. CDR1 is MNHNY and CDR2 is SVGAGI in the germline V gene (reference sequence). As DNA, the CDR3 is TGTGCCAGCAGTTGGGGACAGGCAATGGCTTCACCCCTCCACTTT. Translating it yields CASSWGQAMASPLHF.

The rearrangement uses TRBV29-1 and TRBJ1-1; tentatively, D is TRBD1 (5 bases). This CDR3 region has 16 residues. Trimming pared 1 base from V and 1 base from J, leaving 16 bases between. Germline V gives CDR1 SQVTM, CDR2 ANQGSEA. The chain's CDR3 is CSVEGEGSVSNTEAFF. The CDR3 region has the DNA TGCAGCGTTGAAGGGGAGGGGAGTGTTTCGAACACTGAAGCTTTCTTT.

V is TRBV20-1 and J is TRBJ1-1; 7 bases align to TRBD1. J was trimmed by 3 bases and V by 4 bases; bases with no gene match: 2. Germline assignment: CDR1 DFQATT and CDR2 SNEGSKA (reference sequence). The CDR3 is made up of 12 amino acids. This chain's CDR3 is CSANRGDTEAFF. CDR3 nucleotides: TGCAGTGCTAACAGGGGTGACACTGAAGCTTTCTTT.

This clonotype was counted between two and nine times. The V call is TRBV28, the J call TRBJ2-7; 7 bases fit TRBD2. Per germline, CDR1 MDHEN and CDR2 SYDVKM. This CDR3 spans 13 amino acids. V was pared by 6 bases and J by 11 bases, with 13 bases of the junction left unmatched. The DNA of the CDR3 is TGTGCCAGCAGCGTTCAAGCGGGGAGGAGTGAGTACTTC. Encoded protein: CASSVQAGRSEYF. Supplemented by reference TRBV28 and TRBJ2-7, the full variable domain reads DVKVTQSSRYLVKRTGEKVFLECVQDMDHENMFWYRQDPGLGLRLIYFSYDVKMKEKGDIPEGYSVSREKKERFSLILESASTNQTSMYLCASSVQAGRSEYFGPGTRLTVT.

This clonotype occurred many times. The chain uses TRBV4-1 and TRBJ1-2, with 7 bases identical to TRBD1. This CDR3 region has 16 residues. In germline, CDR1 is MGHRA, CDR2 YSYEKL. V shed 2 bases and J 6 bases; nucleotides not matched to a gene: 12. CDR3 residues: CASSQRDSSFTDGYTF. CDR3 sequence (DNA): TGCGCCAGCAGCCAACGGGACAGCTCTTTTACCGATGGCTACACCTTC.

CDR3 residues: CASRWAYNEQFF. As DNA, the CDR3 is TGTGCCAGCCGGTGGGCCTACAATGAGCAGTTCTTC. The genes are TRBV27 and TRBJ2-1; D is unresolved. V dropped 8 bases and J dropped 2 bases, with 7 bases sitting between them. Germline CDR1 is MNHEY and CDR2 is SMNVEV (reference sequence). There are 12 residues in the CDR3.

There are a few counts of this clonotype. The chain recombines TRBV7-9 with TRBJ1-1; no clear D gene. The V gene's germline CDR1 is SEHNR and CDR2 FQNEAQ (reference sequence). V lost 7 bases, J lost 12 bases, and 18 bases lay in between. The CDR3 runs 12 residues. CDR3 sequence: CASTPEAPSPFF. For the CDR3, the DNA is TGTGCCAGCACCCCTGAGGCCCCGTCGCCTTTCTTT.

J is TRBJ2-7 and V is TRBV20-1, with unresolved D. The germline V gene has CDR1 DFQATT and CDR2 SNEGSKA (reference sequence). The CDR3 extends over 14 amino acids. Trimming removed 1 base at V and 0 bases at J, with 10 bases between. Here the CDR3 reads CSARANWSSYEQYF. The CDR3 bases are TGCAGTGCTAGAGCGAACTGGTCCTCCTACGAGCAGTACTTC.

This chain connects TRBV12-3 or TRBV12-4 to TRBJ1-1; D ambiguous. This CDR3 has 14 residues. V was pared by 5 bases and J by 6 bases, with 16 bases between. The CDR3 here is CASSLEGGVPEAFF. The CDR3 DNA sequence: TGTGCCAGCAGTCTCGAGGGTGGAGTCCCTGAAGCTTTCTTT.

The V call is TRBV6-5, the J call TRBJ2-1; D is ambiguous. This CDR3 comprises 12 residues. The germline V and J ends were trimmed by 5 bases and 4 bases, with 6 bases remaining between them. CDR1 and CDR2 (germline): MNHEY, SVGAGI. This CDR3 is CASSGIYNEQFF. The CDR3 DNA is TGTGCCAGCAGTGGGATTTACAATGAGCAGTTCTTC.

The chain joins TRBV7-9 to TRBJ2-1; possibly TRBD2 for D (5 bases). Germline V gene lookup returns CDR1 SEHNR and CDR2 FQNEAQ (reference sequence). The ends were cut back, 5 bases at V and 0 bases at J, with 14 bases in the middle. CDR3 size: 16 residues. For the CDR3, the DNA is TGTGCCAGCAGCCCGCCGACTGGGAGCTCCTACAATGAGCAGTTCTTC. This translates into CASSPPTGSSYNEQFF.

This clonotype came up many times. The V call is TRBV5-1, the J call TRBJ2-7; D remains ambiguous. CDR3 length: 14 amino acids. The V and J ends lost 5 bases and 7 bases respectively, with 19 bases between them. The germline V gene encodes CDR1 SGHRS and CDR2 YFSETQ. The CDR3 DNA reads TGCGCCAGCAGTTACGAGCCTGGGGTTCGGGAGCAGTACTTC. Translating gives CASSYEPGVREQYF. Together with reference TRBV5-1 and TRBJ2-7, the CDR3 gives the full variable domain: KAGVTQTPRYLIKTRGQQVTLSCSPISGHRSVSWYQQTPGQGLQFLFEYFSETQRNKGNFPGRFSGRQFSNSRSEMNVSTLELGDSALYLCASSYEPGVREQYFGPGTRLTVT.